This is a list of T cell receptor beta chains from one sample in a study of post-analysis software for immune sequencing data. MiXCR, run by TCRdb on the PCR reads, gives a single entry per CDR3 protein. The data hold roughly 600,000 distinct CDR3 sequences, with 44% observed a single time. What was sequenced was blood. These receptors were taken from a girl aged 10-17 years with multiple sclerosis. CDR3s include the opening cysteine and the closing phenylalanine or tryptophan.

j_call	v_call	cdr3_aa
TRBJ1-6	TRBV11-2	CASSLIRGRNSPLHF
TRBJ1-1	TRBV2	CASERIGQGTEAFF
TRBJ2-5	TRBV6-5	CASSERGLKEAQYF
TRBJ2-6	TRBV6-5	CASSYGTSGANVLTF
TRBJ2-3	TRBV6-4	CASSDSLAGEVDTQYF
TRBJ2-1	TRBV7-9	CASSRRLAGPYNEQFF
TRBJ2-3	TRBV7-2	CASSLVTGTDTQYF
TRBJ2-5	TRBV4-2	CASSQLKAGWETQYF
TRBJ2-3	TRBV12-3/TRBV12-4	CASSLARDGPKTDTEYF
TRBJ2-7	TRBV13	CASSLGPTSGGAYEQYF
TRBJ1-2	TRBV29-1	CSVAEGRVNGYTF
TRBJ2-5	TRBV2	CAIPTRQGALQETQYF
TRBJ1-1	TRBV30	CASLAWQGGSAFF